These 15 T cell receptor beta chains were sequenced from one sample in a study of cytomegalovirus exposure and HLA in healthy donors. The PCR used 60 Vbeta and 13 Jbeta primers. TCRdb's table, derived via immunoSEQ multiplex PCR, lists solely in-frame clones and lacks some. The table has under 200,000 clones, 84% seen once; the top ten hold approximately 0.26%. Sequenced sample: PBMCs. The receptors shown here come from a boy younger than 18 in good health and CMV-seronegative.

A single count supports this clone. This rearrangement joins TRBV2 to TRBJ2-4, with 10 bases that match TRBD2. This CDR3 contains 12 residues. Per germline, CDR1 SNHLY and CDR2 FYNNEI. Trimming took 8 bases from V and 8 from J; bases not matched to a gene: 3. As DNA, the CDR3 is TGTGCCAGCTTCCTAGCGGGGGACATTCAGTACTTC. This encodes CASFLAGDIQYF.

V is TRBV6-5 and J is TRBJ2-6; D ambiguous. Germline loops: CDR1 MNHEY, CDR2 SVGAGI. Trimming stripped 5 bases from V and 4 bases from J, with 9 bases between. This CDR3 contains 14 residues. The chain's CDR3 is CASSVSTGANVLTF. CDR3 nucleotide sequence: TGTGCCAGCAGTGTTTCCACAGGGGCCAACGTCCTGACTTTC.

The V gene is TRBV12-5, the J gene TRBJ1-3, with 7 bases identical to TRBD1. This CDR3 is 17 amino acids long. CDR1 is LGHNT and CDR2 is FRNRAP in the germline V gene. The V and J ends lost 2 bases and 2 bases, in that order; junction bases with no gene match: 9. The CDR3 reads CASGLSATGSPGNTIYF. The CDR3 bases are TGTGCTAGTGGTTTGTCAGCGACAGGGTCCCCTGGAAACACCATATATTTT.

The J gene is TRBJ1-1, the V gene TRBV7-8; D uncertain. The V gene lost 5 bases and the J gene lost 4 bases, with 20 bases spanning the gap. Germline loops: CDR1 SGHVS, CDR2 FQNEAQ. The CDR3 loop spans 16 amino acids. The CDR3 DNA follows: TGTGCCAGCAGCCCACGCAACTGGGTAGAGGGCACTGAAGCTTTCTTT. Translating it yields CASSPRNWVEGTEAFF.

The DNA of the CDR3 is TGTGCCAGCAGTTTATCTGCGGCGGGAATACGGTTCTTC. Protein product: CASSLSAAGIRFF. The rearrangement joins TRBV28 to TRBJ2-1; weak D call: TRBD2 (6 bases). The CDR3 extends over 13 amino acids. Germline V gene lookup returns CDR1 MDHEN and CDR2 SYDVKM. V lost 1 base to trimming and J lost 15 bases, with 16 bases between them.

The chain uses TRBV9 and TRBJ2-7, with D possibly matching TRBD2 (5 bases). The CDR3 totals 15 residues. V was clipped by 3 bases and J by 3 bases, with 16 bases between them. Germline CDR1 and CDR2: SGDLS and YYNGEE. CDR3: CASSGPTGSIYEQYF. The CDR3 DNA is TGTGCCAGCAGCGGACCTACTGGGAGTATCTACGAGCAGTACTTC.

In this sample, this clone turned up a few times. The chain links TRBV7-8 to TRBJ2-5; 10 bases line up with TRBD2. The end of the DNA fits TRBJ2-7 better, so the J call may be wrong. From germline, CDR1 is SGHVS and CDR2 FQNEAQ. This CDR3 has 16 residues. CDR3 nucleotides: TGTGCCAGCAGCTCCGTAAGCGGGAGGGCTGTCTACGAGCAGTACTTC. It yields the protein CASSSVSGRAVYEQYF.

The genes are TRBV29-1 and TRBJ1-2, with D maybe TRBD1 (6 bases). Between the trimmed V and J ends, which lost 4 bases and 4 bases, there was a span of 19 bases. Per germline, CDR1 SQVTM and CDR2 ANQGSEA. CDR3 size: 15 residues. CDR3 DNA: TGCAGCGTTGGACTACAGGGCGTCCCTCCCTATGGCTACACCTTC. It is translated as CSVGLQGVPPYGYTF.

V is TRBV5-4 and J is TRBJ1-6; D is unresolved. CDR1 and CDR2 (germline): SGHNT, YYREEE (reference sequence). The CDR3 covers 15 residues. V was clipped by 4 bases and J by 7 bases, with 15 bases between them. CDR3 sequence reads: CASSPGSVPNSPLHF. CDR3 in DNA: TGTGCCAGCAGCCCCGGGTCGGTTCCGAATTCACCCCTCCACTTT.

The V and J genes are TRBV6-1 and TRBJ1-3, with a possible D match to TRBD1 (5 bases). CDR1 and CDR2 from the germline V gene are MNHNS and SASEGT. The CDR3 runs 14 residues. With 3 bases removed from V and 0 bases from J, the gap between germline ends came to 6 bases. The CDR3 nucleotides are TGTGCCAGCAGTGATCAGGGCTCTGGAAACACCATATATTTT. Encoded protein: CASSDQGSGNTIYF.

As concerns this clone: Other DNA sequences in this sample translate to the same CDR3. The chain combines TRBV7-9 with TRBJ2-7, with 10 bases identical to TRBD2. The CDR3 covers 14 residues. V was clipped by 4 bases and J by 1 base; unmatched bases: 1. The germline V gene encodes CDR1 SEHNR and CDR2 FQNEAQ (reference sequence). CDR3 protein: CASSSTSGSYEQYF. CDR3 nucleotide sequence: TGTGCCAGCAGCTCGACTAGCGGGTCCTACGAGCAGTACTTC.

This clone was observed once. In DNA, the CDR3 is TGCGCCAGCAGTAGTAATCGGGGGGTCGATACGCAGTATTTT. Its protein product is CASSSNRGVDTQYF. V usage is TRBV10-1 and J usage is TRBJ2-3, with TRBD2 matching 7 bases. CDR1 and CDR2 (germline): WNHNN, SYGVQD (reference sequence). CDR3 size: 14 residues. J was trimmed by 6 bases and V by 5 bases; bases with no gene match: 8.

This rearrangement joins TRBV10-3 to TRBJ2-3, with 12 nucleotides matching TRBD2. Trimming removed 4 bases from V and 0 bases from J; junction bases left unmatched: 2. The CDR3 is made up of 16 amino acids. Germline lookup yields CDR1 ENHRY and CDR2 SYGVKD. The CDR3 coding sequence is TGTGCCATCAGTGTTACTAGCGGGGGGAGCACAGATACGCAGTATTTT. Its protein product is CAISVTSGGSTDTQYF.

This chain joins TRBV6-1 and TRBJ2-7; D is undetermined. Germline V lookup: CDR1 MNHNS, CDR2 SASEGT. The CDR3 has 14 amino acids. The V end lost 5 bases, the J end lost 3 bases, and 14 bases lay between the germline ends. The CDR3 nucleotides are TGTGCCAGCAGTAAGCAAGGAGATTTCTACGAGCAGTACTTC. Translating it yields CASSKQGDFYEQYF.

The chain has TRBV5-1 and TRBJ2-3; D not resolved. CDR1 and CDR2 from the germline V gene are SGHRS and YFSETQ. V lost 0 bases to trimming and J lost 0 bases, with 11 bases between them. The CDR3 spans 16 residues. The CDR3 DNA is TGCGCCAGCAGCTTGGTACTTGGCGGTAGCACAGATACGCAGTATTTT. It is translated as CASSLVLGGSTDTQYF.